These 28 T cell receptor beta chains were all obtained from the same sample, sequenced in a study of T cells in Graves' hyperthyroidism and ophthalmopathy. Authors of the study amplified TCR beta CDR3 regions from RNA transcripts. Initially, a first-round RT-PCR of the TCR CDR3 employed the HTBI primer set. Using its own MiXCR run on the multiplex PCR reads, TCRdb lists one record per CDR3 protein. The sample includes about 400,000 distinct CDR3 sequences, roughly 15% of them seen just once. Sequencing was done on a sample of blood. These receptor sequences come from a woman aged 25-40 years with Graves' ophthalmopathy.

V is TRBV15 and J is TRBJ1-1; 7 bases line up with TRBD1. The trim removed 2 bases at V and 4 bases at J, leaving 7 bases unmatched. The CDR3 contains 15 residues. Germline CDR1 reads LNHNV; CDR2 reads YYDKDF (reference sequence). The CDR3 reads CATSRQGGWGTEAFF. For the CDR3, the DNA is TGTGCCACCAGCAGACAGGGGGGGTGGGGCACTGAAGCTTTCTTT. The full variable domain, with the rest looked up from reference TRBV15 and TRBJ1-1, is DAMVIQNPRYQVTQFGKPVTLSCSQTLNHNVMYWYQQKSSQAPKLLFHYYDKDFNNEADTPDNFQSRRPNTSFCFLDIRSPGLGDTAMYLCATSRQGGWGTEAFFGQGTRLTVV.

This sequence joins TRBV3-1 and TRBJ2-2, with TRBD1 matching over 7 bases. J lost 1 base, V lost 1 base, and 0 bases had no gene match. The CDR3 totals 15 residues. Germline V gene sequence: CDR1 LGHDT, CDR2 YNNKEL (reference sequence). CDR3 sequence (DNA): TGTGCCAGCAGCCAAGGGACAGGGAACACCGGGGAGCTGTTTTTT. This gives the protein CASSQGTGNTGELFF.

This clonotype came up many times. V usage is TRBV12-3 or TRBV12-4 and J usage is TRBJ2-3; a possible D gene is TRBD1 (5 bases). The CDR3 loop spans 16 amino acids. V dropped 5 bases and J dropped 4 bases, with 19 bases sitting between them. As DNA, the CDR3 is TGTGCCAGCAGTCCCCATCCCAGGGTATCTGCAGATACGCAGTATTTT. Amino acid sequence: CASSPHPRVSADTQYF.

The V call is TRBV29-1, the J call TRBJ2-5; 8 bases fit TRBD1. The CDR3 is 14 amino acids. Germline CDR1 is SQVTM and CDR2 is ANQGSEA. V shed 0 bases and J 7 bases; nucleotides not matched to a gene: 7. The CDR3 spells CSVEDPQGAGTQYF. The DNA of the CDR3 is TGCAGCGTTGAAGATCCCCAGGGGGCCGGGACCCAGTACTTC.

This clonotype was observed at least ten times. The chain recombines TRBV18 with TRBJ2-1, with 10 bases aligning to TRBD1. Germline loops: CDR1 KGHSH, CDR2 LQKENI. The CDR3 is made up of 16 amino acids. The junction had 5 bases not matched to a gene; V was cut back by 1 base and J by 5 bases. This CDR3 is CASSPRDRGINNEQFF. CDR3 in DNA: TGTGCCAGCTCACCACGGGACAGGGGAATCAACAATGAGCAGTTCTTC.

There are many counts of this clonotype. The chain employs TRBV27 and TRBJ1-2; TRBD1 agrees at 7 bases. Germline trimming cut 1 base from V and 6 bases from J; bases unmatched to any gene: 2. This CDR3 comprises 13 residues. Germline V lookup: CDR1 MNHEY, CDR2 SMNVEV (reference sequence). The CDR3 nucleotides are TGTGCCAGCAGTTTATACACAGGGGATGGCTACACCTTC. Translation: CASSLYTGDGYTF.

This clonotype was picked up many times. The V and J genes are TRBV6-1 and TRBJ2-5; no firm D call. The CDR3 is 11 amino acids. Per germline, CDR1 MNHNS and CDR2 SASEGT. Trimming took off 4 bases at V and 5 bases at J, with 5 bases between the two ends. CDR3 loop: CASSVSETQYF. CDR3 coding DNA: TGTGCCAGCAGTGTCAGCGAGACCCAGTACTTC.

This clonotype was picked up a small number of times. With a much larger clone just one base away, this may be a read error. The chain joins TRBV20-1 to TRBJ2-5, with D maybe TRBD1 (7 bases). CDR1 is DFQATT, CDR2 SNEGSKA, per germline (reference sequence). This CDR3 comprises 14 residues. V was pared by 5 bases and J by 7 bases, with 20 bases between. CDR3 amino acids: CSAPRTGVGGTQYF. The CDR3 region has the DNA TGCAGTGCTCCACGTACAGGGGTGGGGGGGACCCAGTACTTC.

This clonotype was counted at least ten times. V is TRBV7-8 and J is TRBJ1-3; D call uncertain. Germline lookup yields CDR1 SGHVS and CDR2 FQNEAQ. This CDR3 has 16 residues. V lost 1 base, J lost 4 bases, and 14 bases lay in between. The chain's CDR3 is CASSLGTPITGNTIYF. CDR3 nucleotide sequence: TGTGCCAGCAGCTTAGGGACCCCCATAACGGGAAACACCATATATTTT.

This clonotype was counted ten times or more. V usage is TRBV6-1 and J usage is TRBJ2-7, with 8 bases aligning to TRBD1. Germline CDR1 reads MNHNS; CDR2 reads SASEGT. V shed 6 bases, J shed 5 bases, and the junction held 6 bases outside the gene matches. This CDR3 contains 13 residues. The DNA for the CDR3 is TGTGCCAGCAGCACCGGACAGGGTAACGAGCAGTACTTC. It encodes CASSTGQGNEQYF.

Of note for this clonotype: A read error may produce the germline difference seen at one junction end. The chain couples TRBV6-5 to TRBJ1-5; the D gene is possibly TRBD1 (5 bases). From germline, CDR1 is MNHEY and CDR2 SVGAGI. There are 19 residues in the CDR3. The CDR3 loop is CPSSYFRSRATYSNQPQHF. DNA for the CDR3: TGTCCCAGCAGTTACTTCCGAAGCAGGGCGACTTATAGCAACCAGCCCCAGCATTTT.

The chain links TRBV28 to TRBJ1-6; TRBD1 is a possible D gene (6 bases). This CDR3 spans 14 amino acids. V gave up 10 bases and J gave up 3 bases, with 13 bases separating them. Germline-derived CDR1 and CDR2 are MDHEN and SYDVKM. DNA of the CDR3: TGTGCCACCAGGGGTCTTTACTATAATTCACCCCTCCACTTT. Encoded protein: CATRGLYYNSPLHF.

There are a few counts of this clonotype. The J gene is TRBJ2-3, the V gene TRBV4-1, with D possibly matching TRBD1 (6 bases). V lost 0 bases and J 1 base, leaving 14 bases between the germline ends. This CDR3 has 17 residues. Per germline, CDR1 MGHRA and CDR2 YSYEKL. Here the CDR3 reads CASSQELVGARTDTQYF. The CDR3 DNA reads as TGCGCCAGCAGCCAAGAACTTGTGGGGGCCCGCACAGATACGCAGTATTTT.

The table lists this clonotype with many counts. The rearrangement joins TRBV2 to TRBJ2-3; possibly TRBD1 for D (6 bases). CDR3 length: 14 residues. V was pared by 8 bases and J by 0 bases, with 12 bases between. Germline assignment: CDR1 SNHLY and CDR2 FYNNEI. The CDR3 loop reads CASVIGQSTDTQYF. CDR3 bases: TGTGCCAGCGTAATCGGACAGAGCACAGATACGCAGTATTTT.

This clonotype has ten or more counts. The chain uses TRBV11-2 and TRBJ1-1; perhaps TRBD1 as D (6 bases). The CDR3 runs 15 residues. CDR1 is SGHAT and CDR2 is FQNNGV in the germline V gene. Trimming removed 3 bases at V and 0 bases at J, with 11 bases between. CDR3 DNA: TGTGCCAGCAGCTTCAGCGACAGGCTGAACACTGAAGCTTTCTTT. Protein sequence: CASSFSDRLNTEAFF.

This clonotype showed up just a few times. The genes are TRBV6-1 and TRBJ1-3; D is perhaps TRBD1 (6 bases). This CDR3 spans 17 amino acids. The ends were cut back, 6 bases at V and 0 bases at J, with 18 bases in the middle. Per germline, CDR1 MNHNS and CDR2 SASEGT. This CDR3 reads CASSPVWRGASGNTIYF. The CDR3 DNA reads as TGTGCCAGCAGCCCAGTCTGGCGGGGGGCCTCTGGAAACACCATATATTTT.

In its sample, this clonotype was seen many times. The V gene is TRBV27, the J gene TRBJ2-7, with 11 bases fitting TRBD2. Unmatched junction bases numbered 12, after V lost 4 bases and J lost 4 bases. The CDR3 length is 17 residues. Germline values: CDR1 MNHEY, CDR2 SMNVEV (reference sequence). The CDR3 sequence: CASSSLLAGASGYEQYF. CDR3 nucleotide sequence: TGTGCCAGCAGTTCTCTACTAGCGGGGGCCAGTGGGTACGAGCAGTACTTC.

This clonotype was counted at least ten times. The rearrangement uses TRBV10-3 and TRBJ1-1, with 9 positions matching TRBD1. V shed 0 bases and J 1 base; nucleotides not matched to a gene: 3. CDR1 and CDR2 (germline): ENHRY, SYGVKD. CDR3 length: 16 residues. The CDR3 region has the DNA TGTGCCATCAGTGAGTCTACAGGGGGCTGGAACACTGAAGCTTTCTTT. Its protein is CAISESTGGWNTEAFF.

J is TRBJ2-5 and V is TRBV28, with 8 nucleotides matching TRBD1. CDR1 is MDHEN, CDR2 SYDVKM, per germline. The CDR3 totals 15 residues. V lost 3 bases to trimming and J lost 5 bases; unmatched junction nucleotides: 8. The CDR3 DNA reads as TGTGCCAGCAGTTTCACCAGGGGGCGTGGGGAGACCCAGTACTTC. Amino acid sequence: CASSFTRGRGETQYF.

As regards this clonotype: It may be a read error: a sequence one base away is much more abundant. V is TRBV10-2 and J is TRBJ2-1; D possibly corresponds to TRBD1 (5 bases). The CDR3 sequence is 12 residues long. Germline CDR1 and CDR2: WSHSY and SAAADI. This chain's CDR3 is CVSSARVREQFF. Written as DNA, the CDR3 is TGCGTCAGCAGTGCCAGGGTCCGTGAGCAGTTCTTC.

As for this clonotype: This may stem from a read error, because a much larger clone lies one nucleotide away. This chain links TRBV6-1 with TRBJ1-1, with no clear D. Germline V lookup: CDR1 MNHNS, CDR2 SASEGT. The CDR3 loop spans 15 amino acids. Deletions cut 5 bases from V and 5 bases from J, with 18 bases between. CDR3 in DNA: TGTGCCAGCAGTCACCTTCTCGGGCAGGAGACTGAAGCTTTCTTT. It is translated as CASSHLLGQETEAFF.

This clonotype appeared a few times. Just one base apart from a much larger clone, this may be a read error. The CDR3 ends on some other residue instead of the conserved phenylalanine or tryptophan, so this is likely a read error. The J gene is TRBJ2-7, the V gene TRBV20-1; 10 bases are a match to TRBD1. Germline V gene sequence: CDR1 DFQATT, CDR2 SNEGSKA (reference sequence). Trimming removed 0 bases from V and 4 bases from J; junction bases left unmatched: 3. The CDR3 has 14 amino acids. CDR3 bases: TGCAGTGCTAGAGATGGGACAGGGGTTTACGAGCAGTACCTC. The encoded protein is CSARDGTGVYEQYL.

This clonotype has ten or more counts. This chain joins TRBV12-3 or TRBV12-4 and TRBJ2-2; D is ambiguous. The CDR3 sequence is 13 residues long. The V end was cut by 5 bases, the J end by 7 bases, with 11 bases between. CDR3 sequence: CASSPTPGGELFF. CDR3 sequence (DNA): TGTGCCAGCAGTCCCACTCCCGGCGGGGAGCTGTTTTTT.

This clonotype was counted only a few times. The gene calls are TRBV14 and TRBJ2-1, with D possibly being TRBD1 or TRBD2 (5 bases each). V dropped 3 bases and J dropped 9 bases, with 18 bases sitting between them. Germline CDR1 SGHDN, CDR2 FVKESK. This CDR3 comprises 15 residues. The CDR3 DNA reads as TGTGCCAGCAGCCACCTCGTGAGGGGCCCCTTTGAGCAGTTCTTC. Translating it yields CASSHLVRGPFEQFF.

This clonotype showed up many times. The rearrangement joins TRBV27 to TRBJ1-2; no firm D call. CDR1 and CDR2 from the germline V gene are MNHEY and SMNVEV (reference sequence). The CDR3 has 15 residues. V was clipped by 0 bases and J by 1 base, with 9 bases between them. The CDR3 here is CASSLSGNRNYGYTF. The CDR3 coding sequence is TGTGCCAGCAGTTTATCGGGTAACCGTAACTATGGCTACACCTTC.

This clonotype came up many times. J is TRBJ1-1 and V is TRBV6-2 or TRBV6-3; 8 nucleotides agree with TRBD1. V was pared by 6 bases and J by 1 base, with 4 bases of the junction left unmatched. The CDR3 runs to 14 residues. Germline loops: CDR1 MNHEY, CDR2 SVGEGT. CDR3 protein: CASRGDRRNTEAFF. CDR3 bases: TGTGCCAGCAGGGGGGACAGGCGGAACACTGAAGCTTTCTTT.

This clonotype was seen more than once but under ten times. The chain employs TRBV3-1 and TRBJ2-5; D is undetermined. There are 13 residues in the CDR3. V shed 1 base and J shed 10 bases, with 13 bases lying between them. The V gene's germline CDR1 is LGHDT and CDR2 YNNKEL (reference sequence). The CDR3 reads CASSQGVDTIQYF. DNA of the CDR3: TGTGCCAGCAGCCAAGGGGTCGATACCATCCAGTACTTC.

This clonotype appeared a few times. The V and J genes are TRBV19 and TRBJ2-1; D remains unclear. Trimming took off 7 bases at V and 0 bases at J, with 16 bases between the two ends. Germline CDR1 reads LNHDA; CDR2 reads SQIVND (reference sequence). The CDR3 has 16 amino acids. CDR3 coding DNA: TGTGCCAGTACCCCCCTTGACGGCAGCTCCTACAATGAGCAGTTCTTC. Its translation: CASTPLDGSSYNEQFF. The full variable domain, with the rest looked up from reference TRBV19 and TRBJ2-1, is DGGITQSPKYLFRKEGQNVTLSCEQNLNHDAMYWYRQDPGQGLRLIYYSQIVNDFQKGDIAEGYSVSREKKESFPLTVTSAQKNPTAFYLCASTPLDGSSYNEQFFGPGTRLTVL.